This T cell receptor beta chain stems from a study of regulatory T cells in long-lasting Graves disease. This sample's time point: newly diagnosed GD, antithyroid drugs for less than 3 months. Isolated PBMC RNA provided the starting material for the TCR library. Construction of TCR beta libraries relied on iRepertoire HTBI primers and on Arm-PCR targeting CDR3 regions. TCRdb reprocessed the multiplex PCR reads via MiXCR and lists one record per CDR3 protein. The sample yields more than 300,000 distinct CDR3 sequences, 15% to 20% seen once. This clonotype has ten or more counts. V lost 2 bases, J lost 7 bases, and 11 bases lay in between. Germline lookup yields CDR1 MNHEY and CDR2 SVGEGT. This CDR3 is 13 amino acids long. These data were also reused for a study on T cells in Graves' hyperthyroidism and ophthalmopathy. As that study records: Researchers ran a first-round RT-PCR on the TCR CDR3 using the HTBI primer set. Blood held most thyroid clonotypes expanded above 0.001 frequency.

The chain couples TRBV6-2 or TRBV6-3 to TRBJ1-1; no clear D gene. This specimen was peripheral blood mononuclear cells (PBMCs), taken at new diagnosis, from a patient treated with antithyroid drugs. The clonotype comes from a young woman with Graves disease. CDR3 sequence reads: CASSYAWEGEAFF. The CDR3 bases are TGTGCCAGCAGTTACGCGTGGGAAGGTGAAGCTTTCTTT.